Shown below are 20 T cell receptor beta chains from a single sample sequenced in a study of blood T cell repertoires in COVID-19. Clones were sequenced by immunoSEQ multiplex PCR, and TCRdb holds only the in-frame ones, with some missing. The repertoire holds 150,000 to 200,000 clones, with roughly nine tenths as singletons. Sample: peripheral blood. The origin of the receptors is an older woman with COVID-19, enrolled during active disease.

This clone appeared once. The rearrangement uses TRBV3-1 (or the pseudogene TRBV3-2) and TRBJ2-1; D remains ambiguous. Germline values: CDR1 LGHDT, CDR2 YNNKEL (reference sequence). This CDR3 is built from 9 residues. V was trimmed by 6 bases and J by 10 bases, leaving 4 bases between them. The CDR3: CASREEQFF. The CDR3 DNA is TGTGCCAGCAGAGAGGAGCAGTTCTTC.

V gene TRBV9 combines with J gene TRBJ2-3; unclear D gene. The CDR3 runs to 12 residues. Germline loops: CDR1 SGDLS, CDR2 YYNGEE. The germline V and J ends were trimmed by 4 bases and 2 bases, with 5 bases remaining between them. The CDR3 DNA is TGTGCCAGCAGCCCTCCCACAGATACGCAGTATTTT. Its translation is CASSPPTDTQYF.

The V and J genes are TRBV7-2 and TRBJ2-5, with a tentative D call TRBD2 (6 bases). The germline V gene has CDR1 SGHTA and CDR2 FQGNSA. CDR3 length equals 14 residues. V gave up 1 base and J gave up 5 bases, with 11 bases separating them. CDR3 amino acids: CASSLVGGLETQYF. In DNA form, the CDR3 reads TGTGCCAGCAGCTTAGTAGGAGGGTTGGAGACCCAGTACTTC.

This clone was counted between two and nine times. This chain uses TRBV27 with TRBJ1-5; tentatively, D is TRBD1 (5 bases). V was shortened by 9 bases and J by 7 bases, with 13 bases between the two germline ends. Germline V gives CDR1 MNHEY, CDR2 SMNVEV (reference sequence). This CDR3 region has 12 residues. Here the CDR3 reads CASRQREQPQHF. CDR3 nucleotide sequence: TGTGCCAGTCGACAGAGAGAGCAGCCCCAGCATTTT.

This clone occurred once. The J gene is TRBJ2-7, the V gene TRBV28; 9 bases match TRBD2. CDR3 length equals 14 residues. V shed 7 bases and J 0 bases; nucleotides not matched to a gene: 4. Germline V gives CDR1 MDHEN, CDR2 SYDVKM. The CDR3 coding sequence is TGTGCCAGCACCGGACTAGCGAGCTCCTACGAGCAGTACTTC. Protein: CASTGLASSYEQYF.

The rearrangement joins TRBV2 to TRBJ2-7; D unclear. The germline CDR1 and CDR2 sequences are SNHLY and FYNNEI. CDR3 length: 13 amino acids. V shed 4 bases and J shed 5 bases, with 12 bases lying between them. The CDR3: CASSGFGYDEQYF. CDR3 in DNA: TGTGCCAGCAGTGGGTTCGGGTACGACGAGCAGTACTTC.

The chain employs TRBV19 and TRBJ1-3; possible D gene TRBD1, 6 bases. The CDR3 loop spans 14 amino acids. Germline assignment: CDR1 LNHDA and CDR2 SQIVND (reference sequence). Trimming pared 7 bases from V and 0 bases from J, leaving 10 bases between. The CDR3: CASMGQSSGNTIYF. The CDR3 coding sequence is TGTGCCAGTATGGGACAAAGCTCTGGAAACACCATATATTTT.

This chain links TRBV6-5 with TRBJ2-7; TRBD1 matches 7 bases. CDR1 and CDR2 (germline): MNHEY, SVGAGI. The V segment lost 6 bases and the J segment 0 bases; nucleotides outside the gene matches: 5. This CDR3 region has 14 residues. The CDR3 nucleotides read TGTGCCAGCAGCCTAGGACAGGTCTCCTACGAGCAGTACTTC. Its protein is CASSLGQVSYEQYF.

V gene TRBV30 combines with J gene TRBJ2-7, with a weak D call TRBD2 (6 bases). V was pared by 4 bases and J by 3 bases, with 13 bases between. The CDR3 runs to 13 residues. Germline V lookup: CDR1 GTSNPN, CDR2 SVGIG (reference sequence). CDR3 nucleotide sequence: TGTGCCTGGACCGGTGGAGGGTTCTACGAGCAGTACTTC. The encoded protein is CAWTGGGFYEQYF.

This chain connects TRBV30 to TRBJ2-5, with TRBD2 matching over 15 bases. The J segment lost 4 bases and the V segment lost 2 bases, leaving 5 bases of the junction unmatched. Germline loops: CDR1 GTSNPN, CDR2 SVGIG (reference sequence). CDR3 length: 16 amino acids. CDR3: CAWSLGLAGGIETQYF. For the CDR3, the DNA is TGTGCCTGGAGTCTCGGACTAGCGGGAGGGATAGAGACCCAGTACTTC.

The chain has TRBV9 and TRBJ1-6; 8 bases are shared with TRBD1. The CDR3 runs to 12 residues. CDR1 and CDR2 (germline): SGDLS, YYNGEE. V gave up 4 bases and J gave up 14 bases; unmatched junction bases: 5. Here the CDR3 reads CASSTGQGSLHF. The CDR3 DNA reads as TGTGCCAGCAGCACCGGACAGGGCTCCCTCCACTTT.

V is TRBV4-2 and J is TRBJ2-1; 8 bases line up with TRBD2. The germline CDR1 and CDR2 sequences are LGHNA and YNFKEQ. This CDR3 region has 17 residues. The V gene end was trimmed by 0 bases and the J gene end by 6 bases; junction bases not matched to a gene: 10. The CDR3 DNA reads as TGTGCCAGCAGCCAAGACCCGACTAGCGTGGGGGGCAATGAGCAGTTCTTC. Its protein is CASSQDPTSVGGNEQFF.

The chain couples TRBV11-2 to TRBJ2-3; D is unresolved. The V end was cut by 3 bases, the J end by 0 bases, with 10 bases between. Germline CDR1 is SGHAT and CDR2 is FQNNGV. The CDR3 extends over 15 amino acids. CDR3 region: CASSFEAPSTDTQYF. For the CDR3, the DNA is TGTGCCAGCAGCTTCGAGGCCCCCAGCACAGATACGCAGTATTTT.

The CDR3 coding sequence is TGTGCCAGCAGCTCCGGGACAACGAACACTGAAGCTTTCTTT. It translates to CASSSGTTNTEAFF. The chain carries TRBV11-3 and TRBJ1-1, with D possibly being TRBD1 (6 bases). The CDR3 runs to 14 residues. Germline assignment: CDR1 SGHNT and CDR2 YENEEA. V lost 4 bases to trimming and J lost 1 base, with 10 bases between them.

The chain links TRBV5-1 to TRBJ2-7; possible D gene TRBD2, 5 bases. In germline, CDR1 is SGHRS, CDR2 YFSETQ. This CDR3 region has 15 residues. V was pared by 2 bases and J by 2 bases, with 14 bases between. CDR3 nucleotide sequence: TGCGCCAGCAGCTTAGGGAGTCCAACAGCCTACGAGCAGTACTTC. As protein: CASSLGSPTAYEQYF. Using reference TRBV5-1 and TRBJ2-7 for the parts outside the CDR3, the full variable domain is KAGVTQTPRYLIKTRGQQVTLSCSPISGHRSVSWYQQTPGQGLQFLFEYFSETQRNKGNFPGRFSGRQFSNSRSEMNVSTLELGDSALYLCASSLGSPTAYEQYFGPGTRLTVT.

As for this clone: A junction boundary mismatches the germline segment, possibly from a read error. DNA for the CDR3: TGTGCCAGCAGCTTAGGCCGGGTCGGAGGGGCGAACACCAGGGAGCTGTTTTTT. Translating it yields CASSLGRVGGANTRELFF. The rearrangement links TRBV13 to TRBJ2-2; possibly TRBD2 for D (6 bases). The CDR3 is made up of 18 amino acids. Germline V CDR1 and CDR2: PRHDT, FYEKMQ (reference sequence).

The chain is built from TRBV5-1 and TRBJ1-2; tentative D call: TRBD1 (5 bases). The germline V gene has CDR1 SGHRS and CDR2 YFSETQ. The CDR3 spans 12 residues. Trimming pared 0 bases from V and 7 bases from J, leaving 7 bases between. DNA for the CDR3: TGCGCCAGCAGCTTGGAGGGGCCTGGCTACACCTTC. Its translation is CASSLEGPGYTF.

The CDR3 reads CASSLDWQPQHF. The CDR3 bases are TGTGCCAGCAGTTTAGACTGGCAGCCCCAGCATTTT. The chain employs TRBV12-3 or TRBV12-4 and TRBJ1-5, with no clear D. CDR3 size: 12 residues. The V and J ends lost 1 base and 7 bases respectively, with 5 bases between them.

The CDR3 is CASSESRGKETQYF. For the CDR3, the DNA is TGTGCCAGCAGTGAATCAAGAGGGAAGGAGACCCAGTACTTC. The chain has TRBV25-1 and TRBJ2-5; the D gene is possibly TRBD2 (5 bases). CDR1 and CDR2 from the germline V gene are MGHDK and SYGVNS. V lost 1 base and J lost 5, with 11 bases in between. The length of the CDR3 is 14 residues. The full variable domain, rest sourced from reference TRBV25-1 and TRBJ2-5, is EADIYQTPRYLVIGTGKKITLECSQTMGHDKMYWYQQDPGMELHLIHYSYGVNSTEKGDLSSESTVSRIRTEHFPLTLESARPSHTSQYLCASSESRGKETQYFGPGTRLLVL.

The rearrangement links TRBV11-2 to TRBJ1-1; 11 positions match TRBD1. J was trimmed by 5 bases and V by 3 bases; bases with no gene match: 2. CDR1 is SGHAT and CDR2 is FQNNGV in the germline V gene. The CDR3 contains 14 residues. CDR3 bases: TGTGCCAGCAGCTTGGGACAGGGGGGGACTGAAGCTTTCTTT. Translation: CASSLGQGGTEAFF.